The T cell receptor beta chain described here comes from a study of cytomegalovirus exposure and HLA in healthy donors. Concerning this clone itself: Its target is not known.

V was pared by 3 bases and J by 2 bases, with 11 bases between. Germline CDR1 and CDR2: KGHSH and LQKENI. The CDR3 extends over 14 amino acids. Findings and caveats of the study: Reported findings show TCR beta sequences accurately forecast HLA-A and HLA-B alleles in most subjects.

The study sampled nominally healthy donors, though unrecorded immune exposures were likely. Researchers ran the PCR with 60 Vbeta and 13 Jbeta primers. Clones were read by immunoSEQ multiplex PCR, and TCRdb kept only the in-frame ones, dropping some. The data show fewer than 65,000 clones, around four fifths seen once. This rearrangement joins TRBV18 to TRBJ2-7; D is perhaps TRBD2 (5 bases). This TCR came from a man aged 25 to 40 in good health and CMV-seronegative. Sequencing was carried out using PBMCs. The CDR3 reads CASSPPGKPYEQYF. For the CDR3, the DNA is TGTGCCAGCTCACCTCCGGGGAAACCCTACGAGCAGTACTTC.